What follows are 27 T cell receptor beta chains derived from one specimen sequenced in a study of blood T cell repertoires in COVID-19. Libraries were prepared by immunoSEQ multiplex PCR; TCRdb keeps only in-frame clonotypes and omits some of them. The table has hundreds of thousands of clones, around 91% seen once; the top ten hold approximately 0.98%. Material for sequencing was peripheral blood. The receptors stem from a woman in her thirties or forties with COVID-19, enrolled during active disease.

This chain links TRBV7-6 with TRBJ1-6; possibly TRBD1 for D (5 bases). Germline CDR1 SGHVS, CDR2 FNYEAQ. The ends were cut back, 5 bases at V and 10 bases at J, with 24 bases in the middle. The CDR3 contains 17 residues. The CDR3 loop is CASSPSWRDALRSPLHF. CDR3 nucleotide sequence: TGTGCCAGCAGCCCATCCTGGAGGGACGCTCTGCGCTCACCCCTCCACTTT.

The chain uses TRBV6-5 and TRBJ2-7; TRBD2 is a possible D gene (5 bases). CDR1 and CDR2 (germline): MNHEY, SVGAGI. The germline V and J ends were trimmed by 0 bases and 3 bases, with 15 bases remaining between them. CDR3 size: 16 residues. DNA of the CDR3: TGTGCCAGCAGTTACTCGATGATTTACGGGAACTACGAGCAGTACTTC. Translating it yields CASSYSMIYGNYEQYF.

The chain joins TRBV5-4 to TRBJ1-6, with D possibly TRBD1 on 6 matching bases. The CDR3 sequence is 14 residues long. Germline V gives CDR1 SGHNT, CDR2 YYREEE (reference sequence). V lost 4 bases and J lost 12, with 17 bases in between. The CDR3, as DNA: TGTGCCAGCAGCCAAATCGGACAGCCCTTACCCCTCCACTTT. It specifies CASSQIGQPLPLHF.

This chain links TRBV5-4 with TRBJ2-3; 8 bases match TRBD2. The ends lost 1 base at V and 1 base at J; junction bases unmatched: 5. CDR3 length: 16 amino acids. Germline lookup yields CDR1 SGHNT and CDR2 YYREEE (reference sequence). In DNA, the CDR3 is TGTGCCAGCAGCTTGATTAAGACTAGCGGCACAGATACGCAGTATTTT. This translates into CASSLIKTSGTDTQYF.

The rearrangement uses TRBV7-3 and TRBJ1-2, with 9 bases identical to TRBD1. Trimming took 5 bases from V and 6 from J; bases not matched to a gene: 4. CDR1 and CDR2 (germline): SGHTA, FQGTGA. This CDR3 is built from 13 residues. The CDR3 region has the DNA TGTGCCAGCAGCCTACAGGGGGCCCATGGCTACACCTTC. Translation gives CASSLQGAHGYTF.

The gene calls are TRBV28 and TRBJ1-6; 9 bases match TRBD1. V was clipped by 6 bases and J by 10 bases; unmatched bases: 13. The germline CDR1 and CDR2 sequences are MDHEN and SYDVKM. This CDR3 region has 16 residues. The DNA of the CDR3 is TGTGCCAGCAGCTTGGGACAGGGCGTGGATAGGTCACCCCTCCACTTT. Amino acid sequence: CASSLGQGVDRSPLHF.

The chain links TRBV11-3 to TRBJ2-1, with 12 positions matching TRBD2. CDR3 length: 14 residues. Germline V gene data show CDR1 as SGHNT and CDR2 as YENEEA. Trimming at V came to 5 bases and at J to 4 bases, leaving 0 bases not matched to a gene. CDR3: CASSLAGGYNEQFF. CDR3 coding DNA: TGTGCCAGCAGCCTAGCGGGGGGGTACAATGAGCAGTTCTTC.

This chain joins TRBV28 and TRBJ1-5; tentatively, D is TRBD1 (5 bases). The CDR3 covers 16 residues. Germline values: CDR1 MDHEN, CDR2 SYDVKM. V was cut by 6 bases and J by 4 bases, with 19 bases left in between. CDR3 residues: CASSLGRNRPNQPQHF. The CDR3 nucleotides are TGTGCCAGCAGCCTCGGAAGAAACAGGCCGAATCAGCCCCAGCATTTT.

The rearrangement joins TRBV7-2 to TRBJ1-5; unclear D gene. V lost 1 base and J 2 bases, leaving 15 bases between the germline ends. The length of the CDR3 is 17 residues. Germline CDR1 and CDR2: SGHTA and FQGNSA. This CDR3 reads CASSLGHRGVGNQPQHF. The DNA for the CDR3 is TGTGCCAGCAGCTTAGGTCATCGGGGTGTGGGCAATCAGCCCCAGCATTTT. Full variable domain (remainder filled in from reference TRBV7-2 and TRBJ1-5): GAGVSQSPSNKVTEKGKDVELRCDPISGHTALYWYRQSLGQGLEFLIYFQGNSAPDKSGLPSDRFSAERTGGSVSTLTIQRTQQEDSAVYLCASSLGHRGVGNQPQHFGDGTRLSIL.

CDR3 sequence reads: CASSPTHGAFGEKLFF. CDR3 in DNA: TGTGCCAGCAGCCCGACACATGGTGCCTTTGGTGAAAAACTGTTTTTT. The chain couples TRBV7-8 to TRBJ1-4; D remains unclear. This CDR3 spans 16 amino acids. Deletions cut 5 bases from V and 7 bases from J, with 20 bases between. Per germline, CDR1 SGHVS and CDR2 FQNEAQ.

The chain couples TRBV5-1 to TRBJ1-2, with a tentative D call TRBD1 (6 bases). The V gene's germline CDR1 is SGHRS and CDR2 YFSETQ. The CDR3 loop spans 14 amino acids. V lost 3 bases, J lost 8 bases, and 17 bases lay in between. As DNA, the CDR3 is TGCGCCAGCAGCTCCGGGGCGGGGGCGCGAGGCTACACCTTC. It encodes CASSSGAGARGYTF.

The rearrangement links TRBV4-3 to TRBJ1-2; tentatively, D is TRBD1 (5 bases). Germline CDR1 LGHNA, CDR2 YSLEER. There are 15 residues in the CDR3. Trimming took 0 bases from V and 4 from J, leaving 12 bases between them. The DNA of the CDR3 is TGCGCCAGCAGCCAAGACCGGACACCCGTCTATGGCTACACCTTC. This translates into CASSQDRTPVYGYTF.

The CDR3: CASSSNSGGGEKLFF. DNA for the CDR3: TGTGCCAGCTCATCGAATTCAGGTGGGGGCGAAAAACTGTTTTTT. This chain links TRBV18 with TRBJ1-4; a possible D gene is TRBD1 (6 bases). The germline CDR1 and CDR2 sequences are KGHSH and LQKENI. The CDR3 extends over 15 amino acids. V dropped 5 bases and J dropped 8 bases, with 18 bases sitting between them.

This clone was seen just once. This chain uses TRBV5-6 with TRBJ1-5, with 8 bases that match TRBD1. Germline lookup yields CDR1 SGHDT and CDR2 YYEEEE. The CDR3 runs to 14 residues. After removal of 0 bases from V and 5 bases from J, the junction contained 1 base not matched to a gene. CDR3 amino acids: CASSLGTGHQPQHF. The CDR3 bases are TGTGCCAGCAGCTTGGGGACAGGGCATCAGCCCCAGCATTTT.

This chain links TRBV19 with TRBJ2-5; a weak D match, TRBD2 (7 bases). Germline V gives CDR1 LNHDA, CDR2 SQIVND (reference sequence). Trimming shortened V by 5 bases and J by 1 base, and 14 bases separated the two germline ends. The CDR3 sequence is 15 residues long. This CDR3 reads CASSPRGGVQETQYF. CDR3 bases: TGTGCCAGTAGTCCGAGAGGGGGGGTCCAAGAGACCCAGTACTTC.

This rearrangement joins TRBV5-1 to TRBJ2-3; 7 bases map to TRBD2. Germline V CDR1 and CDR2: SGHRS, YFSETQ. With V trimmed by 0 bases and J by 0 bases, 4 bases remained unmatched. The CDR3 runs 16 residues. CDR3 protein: CASSLGAGPSTDTQYF. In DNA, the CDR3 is TGCGCCAGCAGCTTGGGAGCGGGACCTAGCACAGATACGCAGTATTTT.

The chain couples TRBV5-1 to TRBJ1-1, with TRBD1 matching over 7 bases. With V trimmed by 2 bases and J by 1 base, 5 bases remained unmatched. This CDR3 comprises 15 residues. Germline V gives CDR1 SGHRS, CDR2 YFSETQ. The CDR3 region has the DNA TGCGCCAGCAGCTTCTCAGGGGGGTCGAACACTGAAGCTTTCTTT. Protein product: CASSFSGGSNTEAFF. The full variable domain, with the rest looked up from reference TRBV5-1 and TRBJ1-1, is KAGVTQTPRYLIKTRGQQVTLSCSPISGHRSVSWYQQTPGQGLQFLFEYFSETQRNKGNFPGRFSGRQFSNSRSEMNVSTLELGDSALYLCASSFSGGSNTEAFFGQGTRLTVV.

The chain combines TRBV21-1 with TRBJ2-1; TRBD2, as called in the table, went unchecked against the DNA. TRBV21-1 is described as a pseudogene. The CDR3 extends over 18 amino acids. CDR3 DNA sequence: TGTGCCAGCAGCAAAGTTGGGGAAGTTTGGCGGGAGAAGGAAGGCGAGTTCTTC. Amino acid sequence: CASSKVGEVWREKEGEFF.

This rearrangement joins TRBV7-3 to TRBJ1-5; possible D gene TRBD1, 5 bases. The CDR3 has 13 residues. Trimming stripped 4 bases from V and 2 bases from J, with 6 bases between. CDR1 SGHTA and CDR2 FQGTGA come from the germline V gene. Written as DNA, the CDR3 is TGTGCCAGCAGCTCACAGGGCAATCAGCCCCAGCATTTT. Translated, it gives CASSSQGNQPQHF.

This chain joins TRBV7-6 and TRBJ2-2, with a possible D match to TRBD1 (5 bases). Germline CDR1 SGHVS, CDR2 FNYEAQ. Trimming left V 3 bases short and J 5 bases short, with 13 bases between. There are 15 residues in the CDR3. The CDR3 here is CASSFSPGLTGELFF. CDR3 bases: TGTGCCAGCAGCTTTAGTCCAGGGTTGACCGGGGAGCTGTTTTTT.

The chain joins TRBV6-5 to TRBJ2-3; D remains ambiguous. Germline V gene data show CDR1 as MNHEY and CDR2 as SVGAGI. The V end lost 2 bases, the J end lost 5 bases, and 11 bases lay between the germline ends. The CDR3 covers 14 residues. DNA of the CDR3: TGTGCCAGCAGTTACGGATCGGAGAGAGATACGCAGTATTTT. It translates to CASSYGSERDTQYF.

The CDR3 region has the DNA TGTGCCAGCAGGCCAAGCGGGGGGGGCACAGATACGCAGTATTTT. As protein: CASRPSGGGTDTQYF. This chain links TRBV6-6 with TRBJ2-3, with TRBD2 identical over 10 bases. The junction had 4 bases not matched to a gene; V was cut back by 6 bases and J by 1 base. Germline values: CDR1 MNHNY, CDR2 SVGAGI (reference sequence). This CDR3 has 15 amino acids.

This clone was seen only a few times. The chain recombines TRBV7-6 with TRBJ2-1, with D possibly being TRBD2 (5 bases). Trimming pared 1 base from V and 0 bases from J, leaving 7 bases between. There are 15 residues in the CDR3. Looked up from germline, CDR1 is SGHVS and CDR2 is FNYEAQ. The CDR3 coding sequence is TGTGCCAGCAGCTTAGACGGGGACTCCTACAATGAGCAGTTCTTC. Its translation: CASSLDGDSYNEQFF.

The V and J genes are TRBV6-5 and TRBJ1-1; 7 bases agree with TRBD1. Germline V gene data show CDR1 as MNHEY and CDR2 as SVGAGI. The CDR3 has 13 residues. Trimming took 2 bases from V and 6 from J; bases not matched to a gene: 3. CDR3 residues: CASSYGQGAEAFF. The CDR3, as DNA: TGTGCCAGCAGTTACGGGCAGGGGGCTGAAGCTTTCTTT.

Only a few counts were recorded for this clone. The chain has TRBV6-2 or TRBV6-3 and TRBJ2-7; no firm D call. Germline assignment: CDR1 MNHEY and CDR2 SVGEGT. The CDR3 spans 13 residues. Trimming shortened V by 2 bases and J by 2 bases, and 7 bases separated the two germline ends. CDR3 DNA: TGTGCCAGCAGTTACATAGATACCTACGAGCAGTACTTC. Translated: CASSYIDTYEQYF.

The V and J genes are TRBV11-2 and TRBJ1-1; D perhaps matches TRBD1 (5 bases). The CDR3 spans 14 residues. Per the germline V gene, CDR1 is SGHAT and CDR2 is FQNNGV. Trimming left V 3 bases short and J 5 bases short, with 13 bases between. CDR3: CASSFSGGGTEAFF. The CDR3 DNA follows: TGTGCCAGCAGCTTCTCGGGCGGGGGGACTGAAGCTTTCTTT.

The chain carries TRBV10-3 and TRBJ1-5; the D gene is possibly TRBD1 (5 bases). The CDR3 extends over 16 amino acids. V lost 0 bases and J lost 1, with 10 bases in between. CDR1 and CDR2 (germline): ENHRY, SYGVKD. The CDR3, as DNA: TGTGCCATCAGTGAGTCCGGGGGAATGAGCAATCAGCCCCAGCATTTT. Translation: CAISESGGMSNQPQHF.